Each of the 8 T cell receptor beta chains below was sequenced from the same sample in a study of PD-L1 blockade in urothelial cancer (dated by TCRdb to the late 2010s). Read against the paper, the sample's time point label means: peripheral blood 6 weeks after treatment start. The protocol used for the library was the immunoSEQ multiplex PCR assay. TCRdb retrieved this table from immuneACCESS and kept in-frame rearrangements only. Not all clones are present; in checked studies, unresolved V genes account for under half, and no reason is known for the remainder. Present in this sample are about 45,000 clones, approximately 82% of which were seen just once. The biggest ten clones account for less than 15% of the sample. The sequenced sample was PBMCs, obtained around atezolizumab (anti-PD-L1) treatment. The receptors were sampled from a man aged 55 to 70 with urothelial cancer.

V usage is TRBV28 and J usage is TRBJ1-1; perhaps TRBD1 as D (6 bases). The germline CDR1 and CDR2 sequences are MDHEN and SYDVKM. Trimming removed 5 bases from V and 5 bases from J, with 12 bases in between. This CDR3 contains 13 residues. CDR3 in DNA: TGTGCCAGCAGTGGCTGGACAGTTACTGAAGCTTTCTTT. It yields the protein CASSGWTVTEAFF.

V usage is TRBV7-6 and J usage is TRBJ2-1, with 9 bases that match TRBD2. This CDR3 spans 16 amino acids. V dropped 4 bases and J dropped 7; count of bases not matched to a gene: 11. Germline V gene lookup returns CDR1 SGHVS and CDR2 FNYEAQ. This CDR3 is CASSSPWISGRNEQFF. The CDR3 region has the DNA TGTGCCAGCAGCTCCCCCTGGATTAGCGGGAGAAATGAGCAGTTCTTC. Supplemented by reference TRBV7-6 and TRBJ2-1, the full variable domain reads GAGVSQSPRYKVTKRGQDVALRCDPISGHVSLYWYRQALGQGPEFLTYFNYEAQQDKSGLPNDRFSAERPEGSISTLTIQRTEQRDSAMYRCASSSPWISGRNEQFFGPGTRLTVL.

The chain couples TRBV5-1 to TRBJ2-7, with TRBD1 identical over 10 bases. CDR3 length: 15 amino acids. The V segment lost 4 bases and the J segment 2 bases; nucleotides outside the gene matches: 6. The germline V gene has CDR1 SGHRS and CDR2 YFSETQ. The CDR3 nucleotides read TGCGCCAGCAGCCGGGAGGGGACAGGGGCCTACGAGCAGTACTTC. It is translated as CASSREGTGAYEQYF.

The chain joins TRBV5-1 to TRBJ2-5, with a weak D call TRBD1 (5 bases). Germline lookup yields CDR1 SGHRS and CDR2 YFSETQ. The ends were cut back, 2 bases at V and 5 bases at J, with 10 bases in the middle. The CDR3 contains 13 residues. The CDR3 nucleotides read TGCGCCAGCAGCTTTTCAGGGCAGGAGACCCAGTACTTC. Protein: CASSFSGQETQYF.

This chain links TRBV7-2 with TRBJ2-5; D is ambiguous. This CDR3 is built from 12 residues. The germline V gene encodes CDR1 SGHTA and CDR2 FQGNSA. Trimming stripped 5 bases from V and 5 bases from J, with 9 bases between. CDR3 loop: CASSLYGETQYF. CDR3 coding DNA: TGTGCCAGCAGCCTCTACGGGGAGACCCAGTACTTC.

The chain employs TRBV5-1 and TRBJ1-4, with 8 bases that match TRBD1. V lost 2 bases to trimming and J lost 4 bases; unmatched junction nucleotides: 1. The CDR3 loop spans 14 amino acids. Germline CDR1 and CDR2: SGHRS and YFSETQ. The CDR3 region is CASSFTGGNEKLFF. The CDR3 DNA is TGCGCCAGCAGCTTCACAGGGGGTAATGAAAAACTGTTTTTT.

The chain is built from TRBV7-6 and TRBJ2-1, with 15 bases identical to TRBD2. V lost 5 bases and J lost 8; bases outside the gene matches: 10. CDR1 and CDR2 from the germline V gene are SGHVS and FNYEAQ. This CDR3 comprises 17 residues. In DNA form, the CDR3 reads TGTGCCAGCAGCGATCCTGGACTAGCGGGAGGGCCCTATGAGCAGTTCTTC. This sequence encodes CASSDPGLAGGPYEQFF.

CDR3 sequence: CASSPDRSYEQYF. CDR3 sequence (DNA): TGTGCCAGCTCACCAGACAGGTCCTACGAGCAGTACTTC. The chain combines TRBV18 with TRBJ2-7; possibly TRBD1 for D (6 bases). CDR1 is KGHSH and CDR2 is LQKENI in the germline V gene. This CDR3 comprises 13 residues. V lost 2 bases and J lost 1, with 6 bases in between.